This T cell receptor beta chain was recorded in a study of blood T cell repertoires in COVID-19. The wider study: The United States, Italy and Spain were the sources of the acute and convalescent COVID-19 samples. In each case, the material was cDNA or gDNA derived from T cells, B-cell-depleted T cells, or PBMCs.

Under the authors' procedure: For nucleated cells, counts were estimated from reference gene primer amplification. The data were produced by immunoSEQ multiplex PCR, yet TCRdb's version contains in-frame clones alone and is incomplete. V and J calls plus clone size are reproduced from that table; the DNA served to infer D and trimming. This sample has some 180,000 clones, with around 90% found just once. Trimming removed 6 bases from V and 8 bases from J; junction bases left unmatched: 4. Germline-derived CDR1 and CDR2 are MNHNY and SVGAGI (reference sequence). This CDR3 contains 12 residues. Sequenced: peripheral blood. This receptor was identified in a man in his 60s with active or convalescent COVID-19. The chain carries TRBV6-6 and TRBJ1-2, with 9 nucleotides matching TRBD1. CDR3 sequence reads: CASSRQGEGYTF. The CDR3 DNA sequence: TGTGCCAGCAGCCGACAGGGGGAAGGCTACACCTTC.